The 23 T cell receptor beta chains below all came from one sample that was sequenced in a study of T cell repertoires in cytomegalovirus infection. TCRdb independently ran MiXCR on the reads; one entry per CDR3 protein. The repertoire consists of approximately 500,000 distinct CDR3 sequences, with more than 20% occurring once and the leading ten covering roughly 13%. The sequencing input was PBMCs. Receptors originate from a human donor in good health (CMV status not recorded). Some clones in this sample may be carry-over from other donors' samples.

The rearrangement joins TRBV19 to TRBJ2-2; D not certain. The V gene lost 5 bases and the J gene lost 3 bases, with 10 bases spanning the gap. Germline assignment: CDR1 LNHDA and CDR2 SQIVND (reference sequence). This CDR3 region has 14 residues. The CDR3 protein is CASSSDLHTGELFF. The CDR3 nucleotides are TGTGCCAGTAGTTCGGACCTGCACACCGGGGAGCTGTTTTTT.

This clonotype was counted many times. The CDR3 is CASSSDTFNYGYTF. The CDR3 DNA reads as TGTGCCAGCAGCTCCGACACCTTTAACTATGGCTACACCTTC. The chain combines TRBV7-9 with TRBJ1-2; D is uncertain. From germline, CDR1 is SEHNR and CDR2 FQNEAQ (reference sequence). This CDR3 comprises 14 residues. Trimming removed 4 bases from V and 1 base from J, with 10 bases in between.

This clonotype appeared a few times. The genes are TRBV7-2 and TRBJ2-7; D remains ambiguous. CDR1 is SGHTA, CDR2 FQGNSA, per germline. Trimming removed 4 bases at V and 3 bases at J, with 10 bases between. CDR3 size: 13 residues. CDR3 in amino acids: CASSSSAYYEQYF. CDR3 bases: TGTGCCAGCAGCTCGTCGGCGTACTACGAGCAGTACTTC. Full variable domain (outside the CDR3, taken from reference TRBV7-2 and TRBJ2-7): GAGVSQSPSNKVTEKGKDVELRCDPISGHTALYWYRQSLGQGLEFLIYFQGNSAPDKSGLPSDRFSAERTGGSVSTLTIQRTQQEDSAVYLCASSSSAYYEQYFGPGTRLTVT.

This clonotype showed up many times. This chain connects TRBV7-2 to TRBJ2-5; D gene uncertain. Trimming shortened V by 4 bases and J by 5 bases, and 17 bases separated the two germline ends. Germline lookup yields CDR1 SGHTA and CDR2 FQGNSA. The CDR3 covers 15 residues. The CDR3 DNA sequence: TGTGCCAGCAGCTCCCCTTTCGTGGCCCGGGAGACCCAGTACTTC. As protein: CASSSPFVARETQYF.

Regarding this clonotype: Just one base apart from a much larger clone, this may be a read error. The chain employs TRBV7-2 and TRBJ2-3; 13 nucleotides agree with TRBD2. V lost 3 bases and J lost 4; bases outside the gene matches: 4. Germline V gene lookup returns CDR1 SGHTA and CDR2 FQGNSA. There are 16 residues in the CDR3. DNA for the CDR3: TGTGCCAGCAGCTTGGCGACTAGCGGGAGGTCAGATACGCAGTATTTT. The encoded protein is CASSLATSGRSDTQYF. Using reference TRBV7-2 and TRBJ2-3 for the parts outside the CDR3, the full variable domain is GAGVSQSPSNKVTEKGKDVELRCDPISGHTALYWYRQSLGQGLEFLIYFQGNSAPDKSGLPSDRFSAERTGGSVSTLTIQRTQQEDSAVYLCASSLATSGRSDTQYFGPGTRLTVL.

V usage is TRBV6-5 and J usage is TRBJ2-2; unclear D gene. The CDR3 extends over 14 amino acids. Germline V lookup: CDR1 MNHEY, CDR2 SVGAGI. Trimming removed 5 bases at V and 7 bases at J, with 14 bases between. The CDR3 region is CASSPHSEVGELFF. The CDR3 region has the DNA TGTGCCAGCAGTCCTCACAGCGAGGTCGGGGAGCTGTTTTTT.

The chain employs TRBV19 and TRBJ2-1; D possibly corresponds to TRBD2 (5 bases). V lost 7 bases and J 9 bases, leaving 16 bases between the germline ends. CDR3 length: 13 residues. Germline V lookup: CDR1 LNHDA, CDR2 SQIVND (reference sequence). The CDR3 coding sequence is TGTGCCAGTACCTCACGAGGGTTGGGTGAGCAGTTCTTC. It yields the protein CASTSRGLGEQFF.

V gene TRBV6-1 combines with J gene TRBJ2-7; 11 bases align to TRBD2. Germline V gene sequence: CDR1 MNHNS, CDR2 SASEGT. With V trimmed by 6 bases and J by 2 bases, 6 bases remained unmatched. The CDR3 extends over 15 amino acids. CDR3 nucleotides: TGTGCCAGCAGACCAACTAGCGGGGGAACCTACGAGCAGTACTTC. The encoded protein is CASRPTSGGTYEQYF.

This clonotype was picked up a small number of times. The V and J genes are TRBV4-3 and TRBJ1-3, with no clear D. CDR1 is LGHNA, CDR2 YSLEER, per germline. V was clipped by 1 base and J by 2 bases, with 6 bases between them. The CDR3 is made up of 14 amino acids. The CDR3 bases are TGCGCCAGCAGCCAAGGGGCAACTGGAAACACCATATATTTT. Amino acid sequence: CASSQGATGNTIYF.

This clonotype was recorded many times. The chain has TRBV7-2 and TRBJ2-7; 8 nucleotides match TRBD2. CDR1 is SGHTA and CDR2 is FQGNSA in the germline V gene. The CDR3 is made up of 15 amino acids. J lost 6 bases, V lost 1 base, and 8 bases had no gene match. CDR3 region: CASSLVPAGGGEQYF. CDR3 DNA sequence: TGTGCCAGCAGCTTAGTTCCCGCGGGAGGTGGCGAGCAGTACTTC.

This clonotype was observed once. The chain uses TRBV6-5 and TRBJ1-2, with D tentatively TRBD1 (5 bases). V was pared by 0 bases and J by 5 bases, with 10 bases between. The germline gives CDR1 MNHEY, CDR2 SVGAGI. The CDR3 spans 14 residues. The CDR3 region is CASSYSGRDYGYTF. The DNA for the CDR3 is TGTGCCAGCAGTTACTCGGGCAGGGATTATGGCTACACCTTC.

Ten or more counts support this clonotype. V usage is TRBV7-2 and J usage is TRBJ1-3; the D is unclear. CDR1 is SGHTA, CDR2 FQGNSA, per germline. This CDR3 has 16 amino acids. The germline V and J ends were trimmed by 7 bases and 9 bases, with 25 bases remaining between them. As DNA, the CDR3 is TGTGCCAGCATCCCTCGTTCTACCTCTGGTCGAATCACCATATATTTT. Residues: CASIPRSTSGRITIYF.

This rearrangement joins TRBV19 to TRBJ2-5, with TRBD2 identical over 7 bases. The germline V gene encodes CDR1 LNHDA and CDR2 SQIVND (reference sequence). With 4 bases clipped from V and 5 bases from J, the junction kept 7 bases outside the gene matches. CDR3 length: 14 amino acids. CDR3 bases: TGTGCCAGTAGTACCGGGACTACCTCGGAGACCCAGTACTTC. Amino acid sequence: CASSTGTTSETQYF.

This clonotype was seen a few times. The V gene is TRBV6-2 or TRBV6-3, the J gene TRBJ2-7; TRBD2 aligns across 8 bases. Germline V CDR1 and CDR2: MNHEY, SVGEGT. The CDR3 covers 12 residues. The V segment lost 8 bases and the J segment 4 bases; nucleotides outside the gene matches: 4. In DNA, the CDR3 is TGTGCCAGCGGGACTAGAGCATACGAGCAGTACGTC. Its translation: CASGTRAYEQYV.

This clonotype appeared a few times. This sequence joins TRBV6-5 and TRBJ2-5, with 14 bases that match TRBD2. CDR1 MNHEY and CDR2 SVGAGI come from the germline V gene. V lost 2 bases to trimming and J lost 4 bases; unmatched junction nucleotides: 15. This CDR3 has 20 amino acids. The CDR3 DNA reads TGTGCCAGCAGTTACGATTCCATGACTAGCGGGAGGGCCTTTCCAGAGACCCAGTACTTC. This sequence encodes CASSYDSMTSGRAFPETQYF.

Only a few counts were recorded for this clonotype. The chain employs TRBV2 and TRBJ2-1; D ambiguous. The germline gives CDR1 SNHLY, CDR2 FYNNEI. CDR3 length equals 17 residues. With 0 bases removed from V and 9 bases from J, the gap between germline ends came to 21 bases. Written as DNA, the CDR3 is TGTGCCAGCAGTGAAGCGCTAACAGCGAAGGCTTTGGGTGAGCAGTTCTTC. This translates into CASSEALTAKALGEQFF.

This clonotype has a count of ten or more. The chain is built from TRBV7-2 and TRBJ1-5, with D hard to call. The CDR3 is made up of 16 amino acids. The germline V gene has CDR1 SGHTA and CDR2 FQGNSA. V was pared by 5 bases and J by 1 base, with 15 bases between. Here the CDR3 DNA reads TGTGCCAGCAGCCCCAGGATGCTTCAGAGCAATCAGCCCCAGCATTTT. Amino acids: CASSPRMLQSNQPQHF.

In regard to this clonotype: A single base separates this from a much larger clone, so it may be a read error. The chain is built from TRBV12-3 or TRBV12-4 and TRBJ1-5; maybe TRBD1 (5 bases). CDR3 size: 15 residues. Trimming cost V 5 bases and J 10 bases, with 21 bases left between them. DNA for the CDR3: TGTGCCAGCAGTATTGGGGGGAATCGGGGTCATCCCCAGCATTTT. Its protein product is CASSIGGNRGHPQHF.

The V and J genes are TRBV18 and TRBJ1-3; D unresolved. Trimming cost V 3 bases and J 4 bases, with 7 bases left between them. The CDR3 spans 13 residues. Germline-derived CDR1 and CDR2 are KGHSH and LQKENI. CDR3 amino acids: CASSPKTGNTIYF. CDR3 in DNA: TGTGCCAGCTCACCGAAGACGGGAAACACCATATATTTT. The variable domain in full, completed from reference TRBV18 and TRBJ1-3, reads NAGVMQNPRHLVRRRGQEARLRCSPMKGHSHVYWYRQLPEEGLKFMVYLQKENIIDESGMPKERFSAEFPKEGPSILRIQQVVRGDSAAYFCASSPKTGNTIYFGEGSWLTVV.

The chain has TRBV2 and TRBJ2-7, with TRBD2 matching 9 bases. Looked up from germline, CDR1 is SNHLY and CDR2 is FYNNEI. The CDR3 is made up of 14 amino acids. With 7 bases clipped from V and 3 bases from J, the junction kept 7 bases outside the gene matches. The CDR3: CASTIRLAVYEQYV. CDR3 DNA: TGTGCCAGCACCATTAGACTAGCGGTCTACGAGCAGTACGTC.

This clonotype occurred many times. This sequence joins TRBV12-5 and TRBJ2-5; D ambiguous. Per germline, CDR1 LGHNT and CDR2 FRNRAP. The CDR3 sequence is 13 residues long. Trimming took 2 bases from V and 2 from J, leaving 6 bases between them. CDR3 DNA: TGTGCTAGTGGTTTGATGCCTCAAGAGACCCAGTACTTC. Its translation is CASGLMPQETQYF.

V and J are TRBV12-3 or TRBV12-4 and TRBJ2-2, with 7 positions matching TRBD2. The CDR3 covers 16 residues. V dropped 3 bases and J dropped 5; count of bases not matched to a gene: 9. Here the CDR3 reads CASSLPSGKITGELFF. The CDR3 DNA is TGTGCCAGCAGTTTGCCCAGCGGGAAGATTACCGGGGAGCTGTTTTTT.

The chain has TRBV27 and TRBJ2-2; 10 bases map to TRBD2. V shed 1 base, J shed 4 bases, and the junction held 6 bases outside the gene matches. CDR1 is MNHEY and CDR2 is SMNVEV in the germline V gene (reference sequence). The CDR3 is made up of 17 amino acids. CDR3 sequence: CASSLWASGRVTGELFF. In DNA form, the CDR3 reads TGTGCCAGCAGTTTATGGGCTAGCGGGAGAGTCACCGGGGAGCTGTTTTTT.